This is a list of T cell receptor beta chains from one sample in a study of blood T cells in healthy people across ages. TCRdb used MiXCR to reprocess the 5' RACE reads, holding one entry per CDR3 protein. Here the sample spans roughly 730,000 distinct CDR3 sequences, roughly three fifths being singletons. Input material: blood. The receptors stem from a man aged 35 to 55 in good health. The CDR3 runs from the conserved cysteine through the conserved F or W. A D gene is named only where the DNA matches it firmly. Only part of the rows carry a size: once, few, many, or a class if the clone is expanded.

NA	TRBV4-2	TRBJ2-7	few	TGTGCCAGCAGCCAAGGAGGGCTTTACGAGCAGTACTTC	CASSQGGLYEQYF
TRBD1	TRBV6-6	TRBJ2-3	few	TGTGCCAGCAGTGATAAGACAGGGGTAGGGGATACGCAGTATTTT	CASSDKTGVGDTQYF
NA	TRBV29-1	TRBJ2-3	few	TGCAGCGTTAATCCGGACAACACAGATACGCAGTATTTT	CSVNPDNTDTQYF
TRBD1	TRBV5-1	TRBJ2-5	NA	TGCGCCAGCAGCTGGGGACAGGGGGAGATAAAGACCCAGTACTTC	CASSWGQGEIKTQYF
TRBD2	TRBV12-3/TRBV12-4	TRBJ2-7	NA	TGTGCCAGCAGGGCCGGGACTAGCGGATACGAGCAGTACTTC	CASRAGTSGYEQYF
NA	TRBV5-6	TRBJ2-5	few	TGTGCCAGCAGCCATACGGAGACCCAGTACTTC	CASSHTETQYF
NA	TRBV7-8	TRBJ2-6	NA	TGTGCCAGCAGCTTGTGGGACGGAGGCTCTGGGGCCAACGTCCTGACTTTC	CASSLWDGGSGANVLTF
TRBD1	TRBV7-9	TRBJ1-2	NA	TGTGCCAGCAGCTTTGGGACAGACGACTATGGCTACACCTTC	CASSFGTDDYGYTF
NA	TRBV15	TRBJ2-1	NA	TGTGCCACCAGCAGAGGAGGGGGAGAAGGGAATGAGCAGTTCTTC	CATSRGGGEGNEQFF
TRBD1	TRBV12-3/TRBV12-4	TRBJ2-4	NA	TGTGCCAGCAGGGGGGACAGGGGACTAGCCAAAAACATTCAGTACTTC	CASRGDRGLAKNIQYF
NA	TRBV12-3/TRBV12-4	TRBJ2-7	NA	TGTGCCAGCACCCTGGGGCTAGCGACTTACGAGCAGTACTTC	CASTLGLATYEQYF
NA	TRBV12-3/TRBV12-4	TRBJ2-5	NA	TGTGCCAGCAGTTTAATGGGGGGCACAGAGACCCAGTACTTC	CASSLMGGTETQYF
NA	TRBV5-1	TRBJ2-3	NA	TGCGCCACTAATCCGGGTCGGGGATACACAGATACGCAGTATTTT	CATNPGRGYTDTQYF
NA	TRBV20-1	TRBJ2-7	few	TGCAGTGCGCAACCAGGACAGCTAGCGGCTTACGAGCAGTACTTC	CSAQPGQLAAYEQYF
NA	TRBV7-9	TRBJ2-7	NA	TGTGCCAGCAGCTTACCGGACGGAGGTGACGAGCAGTACTTC	CASSLPDGGDEQYF
NA	TRBV6-5	TRBJ1-2	NA	TGTGCCAGCGGACTCGGGGGAAACTATGGCTACACCTTC	CASGLGGNYGYTF
TRBD2	TRBV14	TRBJ2-7	many	TGTGCCAGCAGCCAGGGACTAGCGGGGGTCTACGAGCAGTACTTC	CASSQGLAGVYEQYF
NA	TRBV13	TRBJ2-7	many	TGTGCCAGCAGCTTCGGAAGCGAGCAGTACTTC	CASSFGSEQYF
NA	TRBV20-1	TRBJ2-3	NA	TGCAGTGCTAGAATTAGCCCGCATGATACGCAGTATTTT	CSARISPHDTQYF
NA	TRBV11-2	TRBJ2-2	NA	TGTGCCAGCAGCTTAGGAACGTGGGACAAGAACACCGGGGAGCTGTTTTTT	CASSLGTWDKNTGELFF
NA	TRBV4-3	TRBJ2-5	few	TGCGCCAGCAGCCCTACCCGCGGGTTCCAAGAGACCCAGTACTTC	CASSPTRGFQETQYF
NA	TRBV5-1	TRBJ1-2	NA	TGCGCCAGCAGCCTCGACTTCTATGGCTACACCTTC	CASSLDFYGYTF
TRBD2	TRBV24-1	TRBJ2-5	NA	TGTGCCACCAGTTCATCGTGGGTAGCGGGGAACAAAGAGACCCAGTACTTC	CATSSSWVAGNKETQYF
TRBD2	TRBV7-2	TRBJ2-7	many	TGTGCCAGCAGCTTCCGGGCTAGCGGTTCCTACGAGCAGTACTTC	CASSFRASGSYEQYF
NA	TRBV3-1	TRBJ1-1	NA	TGTGCCAGCAGCCAAGCTTCTCGGGGCGAAGCTTTCTTT	CASSQASRGEAFF
TRBD1	TRBV29-1	TRBJ2-4	few	TGCAGCGTCGCGCGGACAGGGGATCTATACATTCAGTACTTC	CSVARTGDLYIQYF
TRBD1	TRBV20-1	TRBJ2-2	NA	TGCAGTGCTAGAGCAGCAAGGCAGGGGGCCGGGGAGCTGTTTTTT	CSARAARQGAGELFF
TRBD2	TRBV20-1	TRBJ2-4	few	TGCAGTGCTAGCATAGGAAGCGGGGAAAACATTCAGTACTTC	CSASIGSGENIQYF
NA	TRBV7-9	TRBJ2-1	few	TGTGCCAGCAGCCCAACCGACGGAGACAATGAGCAGTTCTTC	CASSPTDGDNEQFF
TRBD2	TRBV6-5	TRBJ2-1	NA	TGTGCCAGCAGTATACTGGCCGGGACTAGCCAGTACAATGAGCAGTTCTTC	CASSILAGTSQYNEQFF
NA	TRBV12-3/TRBV12-4	TRBJ2-5	NA	TGTGCCAGCAGTTTCTATACCTCCAAGGGGGAGACCCAGTACTTC	CASSFYTSKGETQYF
TRBD2	TRBV12-3/TRBV12-4	TRBJ2-1	few	TGTGCCAGCAGTTTAGATGGGGTAGCGGGTAGAAATGAGCAGTTCTTC	CASSLDGVAGRNEQFF
TRBD2	TRBV7-2	TRBJ2-1	NA	TGTGCCAGCAGCTTAGCCTGGGGGGGGACCTACAATGAGCAGTTCTTC	CASSLAWGGTYNEQFF
TRBD1	TRBV5-1	TRBJ1-4	NA	TGCGCCAGCAGCCCGTGGACAGGGGGCATGCGGTCCGAAAAACTGTTTTTT	CASSPWTGGMRSEKLFF
TRBD1	TRBV7-2	TRBJ2-1	few	TGTGCCAGCAGCTTAGTGTCCGGGACAGGGATGGGAAAGAATGAGCAGTTCTTC	CASSLVSGTGMGKNEQFF
NA	TRBV7-2	TRBJ2-7	few	TGTGCCAGCAGCCTCCTGGGGGCCTCGGGCGAGCAGTACTTC	CASSLLGASGEQYF
TRBD1	TRBV6-2/TRBV6-3	TRBJ2-5	NA	TGTGCCAGCATTCAGGGGGCTCTCGGAGAGACCCAGTACTTC	CASIQGALGETQYF
NA	TRBV25-1	TRBJ2-5	NA	TGTGCCAGCAGTGAGAAAGGGACTCACTCGAGGGAGACCCAGTACTTC	CASSEKGTHSRETQYF
NA	TRBV7-2	TRBJ2-3	few	TGTGCCAGCAGCCAGATAAAGATGCTAACCGGCGGAGACACAGATACGCAGTATTTT	CASSQIKMLTGGDTDTQYF
NA	TRBV21-1	TRBJ2-7	NA	TGTGCCAGCAGCAAAGCAGCCCAGGGCTACGAGCAGTACTTC	CASSKAAQGYEQYF
NA	TRBV9	TRBJ2-3	NA	TGTGCCAGCACGAGTGGGATAAGCACAGATACGCAGTATTTT	CASTSGISTDTQYF
TRBD2	TRBV27	TRBJ2-2	NA	TGTGCCAGCACGGGACTAGCGGGTGCCGGGGAGCTGTTTTTT	CASTGLAGAGELFF
NA	TRBV11-2	TRBJ2-7	NA	TGTGCCAGCAGCCCCCTCAACCGGGACCACAATGAGCAGTACTTC	CASSPLNRDHNEQYF
TRBD2	TRBV3-1	TRBJ2-7	NA	TGTGCCAGCAGCCAAGTCGGTCTCGAACTAGCGGCACCCTACGAGCAGTACTTC	CASSQVGLELAAPYEQYF
TRBD1	TRBV9	TRBJ1-2	NA	TGTGCCAGCAGCGTAGGGCGCACAGGGGGCGATGGCTACACCTTC	CASSVGRTGGDGYTF
NA	TRBV7-9	TRBJ1-1	NA	TGTGCCAGCAGCTATAGGGGAGTGAACACTGAAGCTTTCTTT	CASSYRGVNTEAFF
NA	TRBV6-2/TRBV6-3	TRBJ2-7	few	TGTGCCAGCAGTTACCCGGGGGAGCTCTACGAGCAGTACTTC	CASSYPGELYEQYF
NA	TRBV7-7	TRBJ2-5	NA	TGTGCCAGCAGCCTGGGTGCTGGGAAGAAAGAGACCCAGTACTTC	CASSLGAGKKETQYF
TRBD1	TRBV7-9	TRBJ2-1	NA	TGCGCCAGCAGCCCAGGACAGGGAAGGGACAATGAGCAGTTCTTC	CASSPGQGRDNEQFF
NA	TRBV20-1	TRBJ1-6	NA	TGCAGTGCTAGCTCCAACGGGGGGACATTAAAAAATTCACTCCTCCACTTT	CSASSNGGTLKNSLLHF